The subject of this entry is one T cell receptor beta chain. What the library attached to individual cDNA molecules were unique molecular identifiers. One entry per CDR3 protein results from TCRdb running MiXCR on the RACE reads. The sample contains over 35,000 distinct CDR3 sequences, about 10% of which appear only once. The data stem from a study of human T cells and chemical hapten exposure. The overall study: All patients underwent weekly scalp dosing with diphenylcyclopropenone for the full approximately 25-week study.

Noted time point: pre-sensitization, week 0. As for treatment: therapeutic diphenylcyclopropenone sensitization with weekly scalp DPC. Between the trimmed V and J ends, which lost 7 bases and 5 bases, there was a span of 17 bases. CDR1 and CDR2 (germline): SGHVS, FQNEAQ. The CDR3 spans 14 residues. The V and J genes are TRBV7-8 and TRBJ2-5, with D possibly TRBD2 on 5 matching bases. The sequence was obtained from a man aged 25 to 40 with alopecia areata. Some clones in this sample may be carry-over from other donors' samples. The source was whole blood, collected in connection with sensitization to the hapten diphenylcyclopropenone (DPC). The CDR3, as DNA: TGTGCCAGCATCCCCTGGCGGGTCGGGGAGACCCAGTACTTC. Its protein product is CASIPWRVGETQYF.